This T cell receptor (beta chain) was sequenced in a study of CD8 T cells in ankylosing spondylitis. Notes on the study in general: Typical of ankylosing spondylitis blood, it appeared, was a TCR beta motif of several highly homologous variants.

This clonotype was observed a few times. Its target is unknown. TCRdb fed the 5' RACE reads into MiXCR, producing one record per CDR3 protein. Of roughly 700,000 distinct CDR3 sequences in the sample, around 20% are singletons; the top ten hold approximately 18%. The material sequenced was blood, either unsorted or a sorted T cell fraction (not recorded which). The clonotype was recovered from a male donor with ankylosing spondylitis.

The CDR3 nucleotides read TGTGCCAGCAGCACGATGGTCGGAGGCTACACCTTC. Protein product: CASSTMVGGYTF. The chain links TRBV7-9 to TRBJ1-2, with D unresolved. Trimming pared 5 bases from V and 8 bases from J, leaving 12 bases between. Germline V CDR1 and CDR2: SEHNR, FQNEAQ (reference sequence). This CDR3 region has 12 residues. The whole variable domain, filled in from reference TRBV7-9 and TRBJ1-2, reads DTGVSQNPRHKITKRGQNVTFRCDPISEHNRLYWYRQTLGQGPEFLTYFQNEAQLEKSRLLSDRFSAERPKGSFSTLEIQRTEQGDSAMYLCASSTMVGGYTFGSGTRLTVV.